This T cell receptor (beta chain) was found in a study of regulatory T cells in long-lasting Graves disease. Study context: Graves' disease counted as persistent after over 5 years of antithyroid drugs with positive TSH receptor antibodies. Study-wide points: Graves' patients with persistent disease showed TCR diversity lower than patients newly diagnosed.

iRepertoire HTBI primers and Arm-PCR of CDR3 regions built TCR beta libraries. Each CDR3 protein gets one entry after TCRdb re-called the multiplex PCR reads with MiXCR. Of around 460,000 distinct CDR3 sequences listed, approximately 23% are singletons. The germline gives CDR1 SEHNR, CDR2 FQNEAQ (reference sequence). The CDR3 runs 15 residues. Between the trimmed V and J ends, which lost 1 base and 6 bases, there was a span of 15 bases. Documented time point: persistent/refractory GD, antithyroid drugs over 5 years with positive TRAb. PBMC RNA was the source of the TCR library. With respect to this clonotype: No antigen is known for it.

The sample consisted of peripheral blood mononuclear cells (PBMCs), taken when the disease was refractory, from a patient treated with antithyroid drugs. This clonotype was obtained from a female donor with Graves disease. The chain is built from TRBV7-9 and TRBJ1-2, with D tentatively TRBD1 (5 bases). In nucleotides, the CDR3 is TGTGCCAGCAGCTTAGAGACGGGGCGGCAGAATGGCTACACCTTC. It is translated as CASSLETGRQNGYTF.